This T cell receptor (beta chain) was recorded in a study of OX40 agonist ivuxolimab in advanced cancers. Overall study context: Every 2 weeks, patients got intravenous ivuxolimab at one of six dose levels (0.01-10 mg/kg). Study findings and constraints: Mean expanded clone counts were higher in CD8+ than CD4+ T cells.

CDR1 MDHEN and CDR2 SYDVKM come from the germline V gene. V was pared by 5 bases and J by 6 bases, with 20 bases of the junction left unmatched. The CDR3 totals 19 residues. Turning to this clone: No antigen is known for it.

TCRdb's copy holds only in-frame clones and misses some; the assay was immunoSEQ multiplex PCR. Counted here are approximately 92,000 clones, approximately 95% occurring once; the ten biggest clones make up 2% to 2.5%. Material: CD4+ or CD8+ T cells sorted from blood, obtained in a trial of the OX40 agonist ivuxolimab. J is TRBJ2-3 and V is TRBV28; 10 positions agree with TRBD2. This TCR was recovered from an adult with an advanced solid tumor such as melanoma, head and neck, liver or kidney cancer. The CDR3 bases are TGTGCCAGCAGTCTCCTCCTAGGGCAAAGCGGGGGGGCAGCGGATACGCAGTATTTT. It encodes CASSLLLGQSGGAADTQYF.